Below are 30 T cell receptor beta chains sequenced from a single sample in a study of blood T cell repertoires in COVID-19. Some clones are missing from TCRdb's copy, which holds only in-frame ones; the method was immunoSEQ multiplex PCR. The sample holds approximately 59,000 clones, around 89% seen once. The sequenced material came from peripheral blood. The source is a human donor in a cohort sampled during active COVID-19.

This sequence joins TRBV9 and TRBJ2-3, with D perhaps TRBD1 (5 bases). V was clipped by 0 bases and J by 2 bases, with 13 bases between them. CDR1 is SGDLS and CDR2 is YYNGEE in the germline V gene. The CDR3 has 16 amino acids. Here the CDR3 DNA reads TGTGCCAGCAGCGTAGAAGCAGGGCGCCACACAGATACGCAGTATTTT. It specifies CASSVEAGRHTDTQYF.

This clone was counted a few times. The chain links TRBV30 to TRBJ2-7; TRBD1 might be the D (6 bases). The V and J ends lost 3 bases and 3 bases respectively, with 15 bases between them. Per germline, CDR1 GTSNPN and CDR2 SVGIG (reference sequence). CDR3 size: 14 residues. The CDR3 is CAWSPDRLLYEQYF. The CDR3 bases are TGTGCCTGGAGCCCGGACAGACTTCTCTACGAGCAGTACTTC. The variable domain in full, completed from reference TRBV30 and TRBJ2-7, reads SQTIHQWPATLVQPVGSPLSLECTVEGTSNPNLYWYRQAAGRGLQLLFYSVGIGQISSEVPQNLSASRPQDRQFILSSKKLLLSDSGFYLCAWSPDRLLYEQYFGPGTRLTVT.

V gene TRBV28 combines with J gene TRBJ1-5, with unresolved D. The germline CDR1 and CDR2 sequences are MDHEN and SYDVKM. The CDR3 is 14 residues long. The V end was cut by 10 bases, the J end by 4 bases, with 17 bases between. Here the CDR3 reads CATHYVRGNQPQHF. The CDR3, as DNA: TGTGCCACCCACTACGTCCGGGGAAATCAGCCCCAGCATTTT.

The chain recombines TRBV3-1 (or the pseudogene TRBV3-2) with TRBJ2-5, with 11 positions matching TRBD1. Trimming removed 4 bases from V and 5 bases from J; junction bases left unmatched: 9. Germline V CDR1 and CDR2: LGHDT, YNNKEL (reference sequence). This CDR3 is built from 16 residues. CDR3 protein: CASSRGTGGNGETQYF. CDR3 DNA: TGTGCCAGCAGCCGCGGGACAGGGGGGAATGGGGAGACCCAGTACTTC.

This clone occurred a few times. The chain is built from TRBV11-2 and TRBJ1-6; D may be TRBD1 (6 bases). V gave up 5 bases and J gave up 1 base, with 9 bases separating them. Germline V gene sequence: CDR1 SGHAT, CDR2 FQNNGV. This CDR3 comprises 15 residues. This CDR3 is CASSPRGSYNSPLHF. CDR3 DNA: TGTGCCAGCAGCCCCAGGGGTTCCTATAATTCACCCCTCCACTTT.

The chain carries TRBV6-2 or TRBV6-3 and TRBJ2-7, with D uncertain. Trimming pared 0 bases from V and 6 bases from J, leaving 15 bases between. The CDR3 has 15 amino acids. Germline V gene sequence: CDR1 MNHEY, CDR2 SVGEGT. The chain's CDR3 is CASSYSAVFTVEQYF. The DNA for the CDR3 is TGTGCCAGCAGTTACTCGGCGGTATTTACGGTCGAGCAGTACTTC.

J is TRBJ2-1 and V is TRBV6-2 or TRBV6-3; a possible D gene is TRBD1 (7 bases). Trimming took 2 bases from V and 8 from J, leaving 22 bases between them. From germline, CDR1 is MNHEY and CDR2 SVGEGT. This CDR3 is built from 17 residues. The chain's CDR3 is CASSYGTQGGIRDEQFF. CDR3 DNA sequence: TGTGCCAGCAGTTACGGTACGCAGGGGGGCATCAGGGATGAGCAGTTCTTC.

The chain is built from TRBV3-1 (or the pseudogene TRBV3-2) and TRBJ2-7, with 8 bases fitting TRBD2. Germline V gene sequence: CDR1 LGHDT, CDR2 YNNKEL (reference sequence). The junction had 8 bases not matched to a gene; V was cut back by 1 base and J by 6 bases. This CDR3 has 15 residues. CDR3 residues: CASSQVIGGVGEQYF. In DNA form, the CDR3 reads TGTGCCAGCAGCCAAGTCATCGGGGGGGTTGGCGAGCAGTACTTC.

CDR3 in DNA: TGTGCCAGCAGCCCCAGTGGCGGGCGCACGAACACTGAAGCTTTCTTT. Translation gives CASSPSGGRTNTEAFF. The V call is TRBV7-9, the J call TRBJ1-1; no clear D gene. The CDR3 has 16 residues. Germline CDR1 and CDR2: SEHNR and FQNEAQ (reference sequence). V was trimmed by 5 bases and J by 1 base, leaving 17 bases between them. Full variable domain (outside the CDR3, taken from reference TRBV7-9 and TRBJ1-1): DTGVSQNPRHKITKRGQNVTFRCDPISEHNRLYWYRQTLGQGPEFLTYFQNEAQLEKSRLLSDRFSAERPKGSFSTLEIQRTEQGDSAMYLCASSPSGGRTNTEAFFGQGTRLTVV.

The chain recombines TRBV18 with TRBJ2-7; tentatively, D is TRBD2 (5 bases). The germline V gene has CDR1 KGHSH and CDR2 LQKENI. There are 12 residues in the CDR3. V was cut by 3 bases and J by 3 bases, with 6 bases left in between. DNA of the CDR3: TGTGCCAGCTCACCCGGGAACTACGAGCAGTACTTC. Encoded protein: CASSPGNYEQYF.

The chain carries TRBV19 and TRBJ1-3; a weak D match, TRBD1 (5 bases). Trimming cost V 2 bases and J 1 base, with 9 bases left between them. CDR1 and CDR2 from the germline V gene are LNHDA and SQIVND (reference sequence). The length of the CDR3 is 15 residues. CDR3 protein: CASSIQGNSGNTIYF. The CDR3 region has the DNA TGTGCCAGTAGTATACAGGGAAATTCTGGAAACACCATATATTTT.

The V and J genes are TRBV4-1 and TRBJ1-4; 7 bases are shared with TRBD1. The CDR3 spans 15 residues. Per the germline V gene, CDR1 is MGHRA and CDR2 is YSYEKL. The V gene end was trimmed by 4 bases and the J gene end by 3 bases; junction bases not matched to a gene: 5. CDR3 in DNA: TGCGCCAGCAGCCGATCGCAGGGGGCTAATGAAAAACTGTTTTTT. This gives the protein CASSRSQGANEKLFF.

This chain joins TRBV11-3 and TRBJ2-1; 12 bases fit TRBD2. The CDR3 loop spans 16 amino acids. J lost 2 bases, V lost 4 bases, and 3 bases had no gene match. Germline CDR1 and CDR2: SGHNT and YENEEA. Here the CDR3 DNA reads TGTGCCAGCAGCTCTAGCGGGGGGGCCACCTACAATGAGCAGTTCTTC. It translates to CASSSSGGATYNEQFF.

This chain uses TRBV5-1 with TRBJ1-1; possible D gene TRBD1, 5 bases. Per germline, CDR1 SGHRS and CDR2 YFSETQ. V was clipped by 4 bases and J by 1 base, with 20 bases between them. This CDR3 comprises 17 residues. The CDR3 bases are TGCGCCAGCAGCCCCACCGTTGGGCGGGGGGGGAACACTGAAGCTTTCTTT. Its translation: CASSPTVGRGGNTEAFF. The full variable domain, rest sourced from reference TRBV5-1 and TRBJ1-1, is KAGVTQTPRYLIKTRGQQVTLSCSPISGHRSVSWYQQTPGQGLQFLFEYFSETQRNKGNFPGRFSGRQFSNSRSEMNVSTLELGDSALYLCASSPTVGRGGNTEAFFGQGTRLTVV.

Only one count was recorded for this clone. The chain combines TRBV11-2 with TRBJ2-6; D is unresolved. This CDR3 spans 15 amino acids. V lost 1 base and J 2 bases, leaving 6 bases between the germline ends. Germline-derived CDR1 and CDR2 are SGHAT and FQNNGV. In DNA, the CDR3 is TGTGCCAGCAGCTTAGTTAGAGCTGGGGCCAACGTCCTGACTTTC. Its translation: CASSLVRAGANVLTF.

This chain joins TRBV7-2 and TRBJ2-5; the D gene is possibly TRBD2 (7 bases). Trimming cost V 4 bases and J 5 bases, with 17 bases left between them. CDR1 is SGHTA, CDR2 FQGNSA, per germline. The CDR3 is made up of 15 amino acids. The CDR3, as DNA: TGTGCCAGCAGCTCGGGATGGACTAGGGGGGAGACCCAGTACTTC. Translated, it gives CASSSGWTRGETQYF.

CDR3 amino acids: CAIRTTGSGNTIYF. Here the CDR3 DNA reads TGTGCCATCAGGACGACAGGGTCTGGAAACACCATATATTTT. The chain carries TRBV10-3 and TRBJ1-3; 7 bases agree with TRBD1. Trimming removed 6 bases from V and 1 base from J; junction bases left unmatched: 3. The CDR3 runs to 14 residues. In germline, CDR1 is ENHRY, CDR2 SYGVKD.

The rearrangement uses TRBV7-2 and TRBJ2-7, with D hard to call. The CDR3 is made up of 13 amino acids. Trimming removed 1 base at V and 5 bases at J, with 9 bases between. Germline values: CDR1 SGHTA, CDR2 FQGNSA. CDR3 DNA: TGTGCCAGCAGCTTAGGTCTCGGAGACGAGCAGTACTTC. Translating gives CASSLGLGDEQYF.

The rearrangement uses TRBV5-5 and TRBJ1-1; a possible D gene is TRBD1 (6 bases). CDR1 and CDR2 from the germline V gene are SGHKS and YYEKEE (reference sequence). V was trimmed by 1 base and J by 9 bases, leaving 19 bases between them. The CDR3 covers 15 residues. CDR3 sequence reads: CASSLIFSETGKAFF. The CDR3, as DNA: TGTGCCAGCAGCTTGATCTTTTCCGAGACAGGTAAAGCTTTCTTT.

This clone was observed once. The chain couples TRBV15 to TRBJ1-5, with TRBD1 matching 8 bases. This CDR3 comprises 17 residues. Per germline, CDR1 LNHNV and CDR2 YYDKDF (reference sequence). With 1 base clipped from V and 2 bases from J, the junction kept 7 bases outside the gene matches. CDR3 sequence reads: CATSRVAGGRGNQPQHF. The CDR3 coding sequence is TGTGCCACCAGCAGAGTAGCAGGGGGCCGGGGCAATCAGCCCCAGCATTTT.

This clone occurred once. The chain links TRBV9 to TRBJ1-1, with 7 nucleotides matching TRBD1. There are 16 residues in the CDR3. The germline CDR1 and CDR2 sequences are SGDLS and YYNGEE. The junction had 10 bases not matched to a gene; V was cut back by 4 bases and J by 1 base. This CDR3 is CASSYRDRETNTEAFF. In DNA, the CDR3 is TGTGCCAGCAGCTATCGGGACAGAGAAACGAACACTGAAGCTTTCTTT.

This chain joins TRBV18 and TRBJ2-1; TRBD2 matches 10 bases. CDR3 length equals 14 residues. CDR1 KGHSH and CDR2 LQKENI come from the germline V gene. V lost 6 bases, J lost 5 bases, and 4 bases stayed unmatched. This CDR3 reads CASSSLAGDNEQFF. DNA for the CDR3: TGTGCCAGCTCTTCCCTAGCGGGGGACAATGAGCAGTTCTTC.

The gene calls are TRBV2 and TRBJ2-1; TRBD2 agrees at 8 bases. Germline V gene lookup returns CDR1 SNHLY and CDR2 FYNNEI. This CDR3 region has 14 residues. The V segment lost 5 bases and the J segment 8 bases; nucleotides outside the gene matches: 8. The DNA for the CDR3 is TGTGCCAGCAGTCTACGGGGGGGGGTCCATGAGCAGTTCTTC. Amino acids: CASSLRGGVHEQFF. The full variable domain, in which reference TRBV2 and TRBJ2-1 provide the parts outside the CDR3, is EPEVTQTPSHQVTQMGQEVILRCVPISNHLYFYWYRQILGQKVEFLVSFYNNEISEKSEIFDDQFSVERPDGSNFTLKIRSTKLEDSAMYFCASSLRGGVHEQFFGPGTRLTVL.

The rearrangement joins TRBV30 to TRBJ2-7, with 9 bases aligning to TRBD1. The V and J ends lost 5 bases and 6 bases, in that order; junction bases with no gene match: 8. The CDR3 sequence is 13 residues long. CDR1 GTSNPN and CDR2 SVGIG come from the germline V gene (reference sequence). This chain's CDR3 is CAWGRDRVGEQYF. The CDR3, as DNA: TGTGCCTGGGGCCGGGACAGGGTGGGCGAGCAGTACTTC.

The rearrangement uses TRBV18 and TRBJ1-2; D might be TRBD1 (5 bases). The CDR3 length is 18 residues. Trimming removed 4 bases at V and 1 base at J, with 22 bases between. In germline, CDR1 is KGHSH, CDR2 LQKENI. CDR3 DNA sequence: TGTGCCAGCTCACTGCCACCTGACAGTATTCCCCTTAACTATGGCTACACCTTC. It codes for CASSLPPDSIPLNYGYTF.

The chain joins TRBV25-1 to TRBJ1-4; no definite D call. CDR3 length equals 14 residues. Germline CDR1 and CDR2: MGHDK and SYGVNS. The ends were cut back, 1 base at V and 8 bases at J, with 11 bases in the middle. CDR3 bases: TGTGCCAGCAGTGAATGGAGCGTTGGGGAAAAACTGTTTTTT. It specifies CASSEWSVGEKLFF. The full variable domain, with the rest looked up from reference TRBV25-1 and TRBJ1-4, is EADIYQTPRYLVIGTGKKITLECSQTMGHDKMYWYQQDPGMELHLIHYSYGVNSTEKGDLSSESTVSRIRTEHFPLTLESARPSHTSQYLCASSEWSVGEKLFFGSGTQLSVL.

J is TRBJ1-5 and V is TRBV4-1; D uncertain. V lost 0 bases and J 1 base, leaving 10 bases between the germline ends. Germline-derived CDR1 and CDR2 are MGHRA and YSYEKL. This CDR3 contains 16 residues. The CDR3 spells CASSQEPRLSNQPQHF. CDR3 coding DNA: TGCGCCAGCAGCCAAGAACCCAGATTGAGCAATCAGCCCCAGCATTTT.

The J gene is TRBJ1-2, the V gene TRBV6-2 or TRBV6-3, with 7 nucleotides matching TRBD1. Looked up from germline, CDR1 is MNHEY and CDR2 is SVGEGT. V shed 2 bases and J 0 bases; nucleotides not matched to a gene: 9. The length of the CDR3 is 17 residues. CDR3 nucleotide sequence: TGTGCCAGCAGTTACGTCGACAGGGAGGCTACTAACTATGGCTACACCTTC. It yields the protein CASSYVDREATNYGYTF.

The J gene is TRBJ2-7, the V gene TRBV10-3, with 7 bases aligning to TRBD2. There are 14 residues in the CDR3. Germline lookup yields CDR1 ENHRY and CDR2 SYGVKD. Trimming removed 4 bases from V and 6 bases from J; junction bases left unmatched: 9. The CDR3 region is CAISGGGSQSEQYF. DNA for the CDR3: TGTGCCATCAGTGGGGGGGGGAGTCAGAGCGAGCAGTACTTC.

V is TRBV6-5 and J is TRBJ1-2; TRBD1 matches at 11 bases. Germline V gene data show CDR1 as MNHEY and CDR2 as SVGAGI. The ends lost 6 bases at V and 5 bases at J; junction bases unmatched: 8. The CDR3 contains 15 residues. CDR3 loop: CASSPGTGGVYGYTF. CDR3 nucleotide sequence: TGTGCCAGCAGCCCCGGGACAGGGGGAGTATATGGCTACACCTTC.